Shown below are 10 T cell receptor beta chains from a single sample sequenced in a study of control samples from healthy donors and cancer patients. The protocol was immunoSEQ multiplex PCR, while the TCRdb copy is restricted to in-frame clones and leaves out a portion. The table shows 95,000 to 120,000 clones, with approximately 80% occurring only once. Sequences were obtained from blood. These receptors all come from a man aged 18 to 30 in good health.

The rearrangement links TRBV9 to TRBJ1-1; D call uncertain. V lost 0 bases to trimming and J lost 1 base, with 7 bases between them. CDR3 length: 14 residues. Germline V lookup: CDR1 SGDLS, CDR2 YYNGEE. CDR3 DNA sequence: TGTGCCAGCAGCGTAGACGCGCAGAACACTGAAGCTTTCTTT. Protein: CASSVDAQNTEAFF.

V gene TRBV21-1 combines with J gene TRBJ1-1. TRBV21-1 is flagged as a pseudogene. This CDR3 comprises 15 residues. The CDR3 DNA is TGTGCCAGCAGCAAACTAACAACCGTGAACACTGAAGCTTTCTTT. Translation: CASSKLTTVNTEAFF.

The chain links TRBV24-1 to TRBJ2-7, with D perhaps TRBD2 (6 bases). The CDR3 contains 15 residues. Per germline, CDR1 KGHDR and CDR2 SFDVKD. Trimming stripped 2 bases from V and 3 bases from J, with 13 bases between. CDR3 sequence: CATSDSRRDGYEQYF. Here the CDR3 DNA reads TGTGCCACCAGTGATTCCCGGCGGGACGGCTACGAGCAGTACTTC.

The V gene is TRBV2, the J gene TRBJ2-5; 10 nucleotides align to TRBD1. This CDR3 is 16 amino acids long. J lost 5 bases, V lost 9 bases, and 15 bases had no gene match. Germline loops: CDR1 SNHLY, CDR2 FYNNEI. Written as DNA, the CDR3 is TGTGCCAGTGGGAACCGGGACAGGGGATTAAGGGAGACCCAGTACTTC. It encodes CASGNRDRGLRETQYF.

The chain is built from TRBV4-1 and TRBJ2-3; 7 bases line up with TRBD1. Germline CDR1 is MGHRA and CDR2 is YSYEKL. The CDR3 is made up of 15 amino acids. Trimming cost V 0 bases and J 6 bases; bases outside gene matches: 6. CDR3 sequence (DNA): TGCGCCAGCAGCCAAGAGGACAGGCCAAGGGATACGCAGTATTTT. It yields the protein CASSQEDRPRDTQYF.

CDR3 amino acids: CSAGLAGVMDEQFF. The DNA for the CDR3 is TGCAGCGCTGGACTAGCGGGGGTTATGGATGAGCAGTTCTTC. The rearrangement joins TRBV29-1 to TRBJ2-1, with TRBD2 matching 13 bases. V lost 7 bases, J lost 8 bases, and 8 bases stayed unmatched. This CDR3 is 14 amino acids long. Germline values: CDR1 SQVTM, CDR2 ANQGSEA.

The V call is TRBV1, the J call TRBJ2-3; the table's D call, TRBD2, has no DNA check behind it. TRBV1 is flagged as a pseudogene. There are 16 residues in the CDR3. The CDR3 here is CTSSPVRDSITDTQYF. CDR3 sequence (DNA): TGCACCAGCAGCCCAGTCAGAGACTCCATCACAGATACGCAGTATTTT.

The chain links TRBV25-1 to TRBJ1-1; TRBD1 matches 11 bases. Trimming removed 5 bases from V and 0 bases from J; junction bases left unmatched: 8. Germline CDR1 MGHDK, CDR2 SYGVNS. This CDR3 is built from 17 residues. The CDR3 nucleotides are TGTGCCAGCAGTCTACCGGGACAGGGGGGCCTGAACACTGAAGCTTTCTTT. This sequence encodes CASSLPGQGGLNTEAFF.

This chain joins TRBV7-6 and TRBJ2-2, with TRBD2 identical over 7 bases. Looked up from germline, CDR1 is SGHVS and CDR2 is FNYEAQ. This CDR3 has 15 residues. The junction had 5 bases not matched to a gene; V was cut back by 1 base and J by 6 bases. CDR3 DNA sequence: TGTGCCAGCAGCTTAGTACCGGGGGGTCCCGGGGAGCTGTTTTTT. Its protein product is CASSLVPGGPGELFF.

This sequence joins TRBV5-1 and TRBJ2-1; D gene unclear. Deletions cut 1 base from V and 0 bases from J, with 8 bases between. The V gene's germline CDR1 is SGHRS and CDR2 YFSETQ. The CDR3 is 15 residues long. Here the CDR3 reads CASSLWAGSYNEQFF. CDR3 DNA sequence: TGCGCCAGCAGCTTGTGGGCAGGCTCCTACAATGAGCAGTTCTTC.